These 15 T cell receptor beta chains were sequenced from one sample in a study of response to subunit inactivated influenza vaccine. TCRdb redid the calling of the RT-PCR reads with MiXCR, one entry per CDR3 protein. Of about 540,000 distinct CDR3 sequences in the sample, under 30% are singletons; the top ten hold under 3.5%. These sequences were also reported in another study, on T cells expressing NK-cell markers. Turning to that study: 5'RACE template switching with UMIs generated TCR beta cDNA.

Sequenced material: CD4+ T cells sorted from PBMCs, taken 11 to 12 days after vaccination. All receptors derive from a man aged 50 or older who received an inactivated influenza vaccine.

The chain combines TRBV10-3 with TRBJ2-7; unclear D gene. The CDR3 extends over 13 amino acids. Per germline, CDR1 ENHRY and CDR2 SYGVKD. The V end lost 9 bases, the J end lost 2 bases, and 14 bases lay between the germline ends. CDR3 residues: CAIALTEAYEQYF. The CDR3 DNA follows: TGTGCCATAGCCCTTACTGAAGCCTACGAGCAGTACTTC.

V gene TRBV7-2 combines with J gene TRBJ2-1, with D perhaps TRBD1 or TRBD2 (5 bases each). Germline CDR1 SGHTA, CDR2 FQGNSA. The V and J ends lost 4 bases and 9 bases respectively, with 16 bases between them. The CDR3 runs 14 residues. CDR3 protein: CASSSGPRSFEQFF. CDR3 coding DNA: TGTGCCAGCAGCTCGGGACCCAGAAGCTTTGAGCAGTTCTTC.

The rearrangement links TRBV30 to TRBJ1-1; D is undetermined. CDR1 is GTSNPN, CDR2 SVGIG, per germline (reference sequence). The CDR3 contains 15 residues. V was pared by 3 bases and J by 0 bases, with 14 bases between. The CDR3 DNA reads TGTGCCTGGAGGGGTTTTGACGGCTTGAACACTGAAGCTTTCTTT. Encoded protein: CAWRGFDGLNTEAFF.

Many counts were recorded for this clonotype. For the CDR3, the DNA is TGTGCCAGCAGCTCAGGACAGGGAGCCTCTTTTCCCCAGTACTTC. It yields the protein CASSSGQGASFPQYF. The chain couples TRBV12-3 or TRBV12-4 to TRBJ2-5, with 8 bases fitting TRBD1. J gave up 9 bases and V 6 bases, and 15 bases lay outside the gene matches. The CDR3 covers 15 residues.

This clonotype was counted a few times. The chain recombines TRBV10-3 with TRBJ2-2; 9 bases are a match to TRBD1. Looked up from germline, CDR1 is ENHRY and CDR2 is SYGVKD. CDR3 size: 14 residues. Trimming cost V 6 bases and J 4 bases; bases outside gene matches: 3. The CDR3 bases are TGTGCCATCAGGGACAGGGGAATCACCGGGGAGCTGTTTTTT. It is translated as CAIRDRGITGELFF.

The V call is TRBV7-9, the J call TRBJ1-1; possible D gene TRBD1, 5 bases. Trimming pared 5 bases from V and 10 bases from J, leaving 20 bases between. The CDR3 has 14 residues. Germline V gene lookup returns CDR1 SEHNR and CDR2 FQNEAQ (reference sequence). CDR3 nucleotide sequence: TGTGCCAGCAGCCGCGCCGGGACTGAAGGGGCAGCTTTCTTT. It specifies CASSRAGTEGAAFF.

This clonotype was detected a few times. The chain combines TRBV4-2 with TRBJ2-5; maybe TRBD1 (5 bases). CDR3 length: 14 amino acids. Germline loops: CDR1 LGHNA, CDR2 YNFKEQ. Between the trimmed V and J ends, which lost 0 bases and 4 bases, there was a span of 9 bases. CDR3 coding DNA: TGTGCCAGCAGCCAAGATATAGGGGCAGAGACCCAGTACTTC. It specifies CASSQDIGAETQYF.

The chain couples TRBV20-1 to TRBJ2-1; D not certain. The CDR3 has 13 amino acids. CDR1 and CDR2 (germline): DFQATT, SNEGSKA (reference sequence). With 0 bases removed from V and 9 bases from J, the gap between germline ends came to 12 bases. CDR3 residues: CSARDALSSEQFF. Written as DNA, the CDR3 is TGCAGTGCTAGAGATGCCCTTTCGTCTGAGCAGTTCTTC.

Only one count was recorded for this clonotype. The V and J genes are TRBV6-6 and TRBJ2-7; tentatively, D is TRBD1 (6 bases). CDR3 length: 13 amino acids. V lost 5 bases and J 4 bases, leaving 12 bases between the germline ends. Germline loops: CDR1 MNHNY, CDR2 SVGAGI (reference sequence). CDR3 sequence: CASSGSDSYEQYF. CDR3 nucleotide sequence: TGTGCCAGCAGTGGGTCGGACAGTTACGAGCAGTACTTC.

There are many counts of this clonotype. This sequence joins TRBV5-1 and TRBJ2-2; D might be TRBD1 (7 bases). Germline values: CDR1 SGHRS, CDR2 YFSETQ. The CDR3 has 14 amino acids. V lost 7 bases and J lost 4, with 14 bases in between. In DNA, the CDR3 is TGCGCCAGCGTCAGGGGGGCTTCCACCGGGGAGCTGTTTTTT. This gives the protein CASVRGASTGELFF. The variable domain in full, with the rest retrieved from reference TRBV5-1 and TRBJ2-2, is KAGVTQTPRYLIKTRGQQVTLSCSPISGHRSVSWYQQTPGQGLQFLFEYFSETQRNKGNFPGRFSGRQFSNSRSEMNVSTLELGDSALYLCASVRGASTGELFFGEGSRLTVL.

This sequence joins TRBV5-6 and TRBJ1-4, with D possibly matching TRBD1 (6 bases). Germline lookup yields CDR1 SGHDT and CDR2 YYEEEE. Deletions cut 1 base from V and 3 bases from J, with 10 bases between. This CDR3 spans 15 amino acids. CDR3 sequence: CASSLRGNANEKLFF. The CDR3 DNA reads TGTGCCAGCAGCTTGAGGGGGAATGCTAATGAAAAACTGTTTTTT.

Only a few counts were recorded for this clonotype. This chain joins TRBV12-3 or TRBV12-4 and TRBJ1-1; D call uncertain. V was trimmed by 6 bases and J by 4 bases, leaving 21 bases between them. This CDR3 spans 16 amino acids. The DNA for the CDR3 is TGTGCCAGCAGGTCACCTTCGGGTGAAATTGGCACTGAAGCTTTCTTT. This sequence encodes CASRSPSGEIGTEAFF.

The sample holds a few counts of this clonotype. The CDR3 DNA follows: TGCGCCAGCAGCGGGGGGCCGGGCCACAGCTCCTACAATGAGCAGTTCTTC. Encoded protein: CASSGGPGHSSYNEQFF. The chain couples TRBV5-1 to TRBJ2-1, with D possibly being TRBD1 or TRBD2 (6 bases each). V was trimmed by 4 bases and J by 0 bases, leaving 17 bases between them. CDR1 SGHRS and CDR2 YFSETQ come from the germline V gene. CDR3 size: 17 residues.

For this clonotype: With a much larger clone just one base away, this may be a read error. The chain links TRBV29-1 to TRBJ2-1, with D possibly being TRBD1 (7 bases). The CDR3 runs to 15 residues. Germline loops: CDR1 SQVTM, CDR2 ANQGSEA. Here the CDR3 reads CGVDAGQSYYNEQFF. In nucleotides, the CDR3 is TGCGGCGTTGACGCGGGACAGAGCTATTACAATGAGCAGTTCTTC.

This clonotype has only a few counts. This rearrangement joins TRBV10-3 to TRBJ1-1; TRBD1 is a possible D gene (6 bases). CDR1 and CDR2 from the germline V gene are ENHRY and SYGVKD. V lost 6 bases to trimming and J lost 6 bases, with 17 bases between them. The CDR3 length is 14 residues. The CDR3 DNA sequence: TGTGCCATCAGATCAACAGGGTACGACGCTGAAGCTTTCTTT. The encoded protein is CAIRSTGYDAEAFF.